This T cell receptor beta chain was retrieved from a study of cytomegalovirus exposure and HLA in healthy donors. Study conclusions and caveats: There were about 160 TCR beta chains listed as cytomegalovirus-associated.

Concerning this clone: Its antigen is undetermined.

Donors were drawn from the roughly 110-subject validation cohort, separate from the roughly 610-subject first cohort. The CDR3 runs 18 residues. Profiled with immunoSEQ multiplex PCR; TCRdb holds only in-frame clones, not every one. Seen here are approximately 280,000 clones, approximately 87% observed once, and the top ten hold approximately 0.88%. This TCR derives from a woman under 30 in good health and CMV-seronegative. The chain is built from TRBV21-1 and TRBJ2-1; TRBD2 is the table's D call, not checked against the DNA. TRBV21-1 is a pseudogene. What was sequenced was PBMCs. Here the CDR3 DNA reads TGTGCCAGCAGCAAAGGGGCTAGCGGGGATTCCTCCTACAATGAGCAGTTCTTC. Its protein product is CASSKGASGDSSYNEQFF.